This entry concerns a single T cell receptor (beta chain). Original handling: Reference gene primer amplification yielded estimated nucleated cell counts. Sequencing used immunoSEQ multiplex PCR; TCRdb keeps in-frame clones, though not all of them. Clone size and V and J calls were adopted from that table, with D and trimming inferred from the DNA. The table has a few hundred thousand clones, 86% seen once. Ages ranged from about 18 to 100 years, with residence in some 25 US areas. Participants had their cohort set by participant-reported clinical history. The data originate from a study of blood T cell repertoires in COVID-19. Study details: The samples span acute and convalescent COVID-19 from the United States, Italy and Spain.

CDR1 and CDR2 from the germline V gene are SGHDT and YYEEEE. V lost 3 bases and J 5 bases, leaving 14 bases between the germline ends. The CDR3 runs 14 residues. Sequencing input: PBMCs or T cells enriched from blood (not recorded which). V is TRBV5-6 and J is TRBJ1-1; D possibly corresponds to TRBD1 (5 bases). The TCR comes from a woman aged 18-35 years who had recovered from COVID-19. The CDR3 bases are TGTGCCAGCAGCTGGGGGGTCAGGAAGACTGAAGCTTTCTTT. Residues: CASSWGVRKTEAFF.